This T cell receptor beta chain comes out of a study of CD8 T cells in Susac syndrome. General study results and limits: The Susac syndrome CD4+ T cell repertoires displayed no clonal expansion.

In the case of this clonotype: The antigen is undetermined.

V was shortened by 5 bases and J by 4 bases, with 10 bases between the two germline ends. CDR1 and CDR2 (germline): SGHTA, FQGTGA. The CDR3 is 13 amino acids. After extraction with the RNeasy kit, about 0.45 to 1 ug of the RNA was reverse transcribed using random hexamers. In TCRdb, the immunoSEQ multiplex PCR reads were re-called with MiXCR into one record per CDR3 protein. The sample holds about 180,000 distinct CDR3 sequences, approximately 94% seen once. The V call is TRBV7-3, the J call TRBJ2-3; D might be TRBD2 (6 bases). Source material: CD4+ T cells from PBMCs. The source is a human donor with Susac syndrome. CDR3 DNA sequence: TGTGCCAGCAGCCGCTGGGAGGCAGATACGCAGTATTTT. Amino acid sequence: CASSRWEADTQYF.